This T cell receptor beta chain was sequenced in a study of T cell changes during pregnancy in multiple sclerosis. The germline CDR1 and CDR2 sequences are SGHTA and FQGNSA. Germline trimming cut 5 bases from V and 5 bases from J; bases unmatched to any gene: 9. There are 15 residues in the CDR3. Data came from immunoSEQ multiplex PCR; TCRdb stores just in-frame clones and leaves some out. The data hold tens of thousands of clones, with over 90% observed a single time. This clonotype was sampled from a female donor with multiple sclerosis, enrolled in a pregnancy study. The source material was peripheral blood, sampled after pregnancy. The chain employs TRBV7-2 and TRBJ2-1, with 7 positions matching TRBD1. This CDR3 reads CASSRRDRPHNEQFF. The CDR3 DNA sequence: TGTGCCAGCAGCCGCCGGGACAGACCCCACAATGAGCAGTTCTTC.